This T cell receptor beta chain originates from a study of blood T cell repertoires in COVID-19. The wider study: Sources were T cells, B-cell-depleted T cells, or PBMCs; the material itself was cDNA or gDNA.

Sequenced by immunoSEQ multiplex PCR; TCRdb stores in-frame clones only, minus some. This sample yields about 310,000 clones, of which about 90% are seen a single time; over 9% belongs to the top ten. The trim removed 0 bases at V and 2 bases at J, leaving 7 bases unmatched. The CDR3 consists of 18 residues. The germline CDR1 and CDR2 sequences are LGHNA and YNFKEQ. Sequencing input: PBMCs or T cells enriched from blood (not recorded which). The TCR was taken from a woman under 40 who had recovered from COVID-19. The V gene is TRBV4-2, the J gene TRBJ2-7; 13 nucleotides agree with TRBD2. The CDR3 protein is CASSQDRGLAGNAYEQYF. CDR3 DNA sequence: TGTGCCAGCAGCCAAGATCGGGGACTAGCGGGAAACGCCTACGAGCAGTACTTC.